The subject of this entry is one TCR beta chain. The record originates from a study of blood T cell repertoires in COVID-19. About the research overall: The cDNA or gDNA used as material had been derived from T cells, B-cell-depleted T cells, or PBMCs.

Profiling relied on immunoSEQ multiplex PCR, and the TCRdb table lists in-frame clones only, not all of them. The table includes some 120,000 clones, around 76% detected once. CDR1 is MNHEY and CDR2 is SMNVEV in the germline V gene (reference sequence). This CDR3 is 15 amino acids long. Trimming left V 0 bases short and J 3 bases short, with 9 bases between. The specimen sequenced was peripheral blood. The source of this sequence is an elderly man with COVID-19, enrolled during active disease. J is TRBJ1-5 and V is TRBV27; D remains ambiguous. CDR3 sequence (DNA): TGTGCCAGCAGTTTATCCGGGTGGATCAATCAGCCCCAGCATTTT. Protein sequence: CASSLSGWINQPQHF.